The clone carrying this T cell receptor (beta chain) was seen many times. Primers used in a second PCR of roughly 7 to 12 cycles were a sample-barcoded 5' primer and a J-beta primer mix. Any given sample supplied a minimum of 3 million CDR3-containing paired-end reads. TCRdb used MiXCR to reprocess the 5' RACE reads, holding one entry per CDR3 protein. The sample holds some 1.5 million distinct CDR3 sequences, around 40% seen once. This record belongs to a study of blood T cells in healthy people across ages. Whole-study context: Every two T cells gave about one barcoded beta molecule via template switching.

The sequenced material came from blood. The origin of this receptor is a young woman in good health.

CDR3 in amino acids: CSVQGGRGRTEAFF. CDR3 DNA: TGCAGCGTACAGGGAGGTCGCGGTCGCACTGAAGCTTTCTTT. The rearrangement joins TRBV29-1 to TRBJ1-1, with TRBD1 as a possible D gene (6 bases). The CDR3 extends over 14 amino acids. Germline-derived CDR1 and CDR2 are SQVTM and ANQGSEA. Trimming took off 6 bases at V and 4 bases at J, with 18 bases between the two ends.